These 30 T cell receptor beta chains were sequenced from one sample in a study of spatial heterogeneity in lung cancer. Specified time point: sample taken at primary tumor resection. In TCRdb, the 5' RACE reads were re-called with MiXCR into one record per CDR3 protein. The sample includes around 100,000 distinct CDR3 sequences, 3.5% to 5% seen only once; the top ten take about 20%. No antigen has been assigned to these receptors. Findings and caveats of the study: Tumor mutation counts were tracked by expanded intratumoral alpha and beta TCR counts.

The source material was lung tumor tissue, sampled at surgery. These receptors were collected from a male donor with early-stage non-small cell lung cancer.

This clonotype showed up many times. V and J are TRBV6-4 and TRBJ2-1; 8 bases fit TRBD2. The CDR3 runs 15 residues. Germline CDR1 is MRHNA and CDR2 is SNTAGT. The J segment lost 10 bases and the V segment lost 5 bases, leaving 13 bases of the junction unmatched. This CDR3 reads CASSPSGLEGQEQFF. The CDR3 coding sequence is TGTGCCAGCAGTCCCTCGGGACTAGAGGGCCAGGAGCAGTTCTTC.

This clonotype was observed a few times. This chain joins TRBV5-1 and TRBJ1-5, with D possibly TRBD1 on 5 matching bases. Trimming left V 1 base short and J 2 bases short, with 10 bases between. The CDR3 covers 15 residues. Looked up from germline, CDR1 is SGHRS and CDR2 is YFSETQ. CDR3 region: CASSLRGARNQPQHF. CDR3 DNA sequence: TGCGCCAGCAGCTTGAGGGGAGCCCGCAATCAGCCCCAGCATTTT. Full variable domain (outside the CDR3, taken from reference TRBV5-1 and TRBJ1-5): KAGVTQTPRYLIKTRGQQVTLSCSPISGHRSVSWYQQTPGQGLQFLFEYFSETQRNKGNFPGRFSGRQFSNSRSEMNVSTLELGDSALYLCASSLRGARNQPQHFGDGTRLSIL.

This clonotype was seen ten or more times. DNA for the CDR3: TGTGCCAGCAGTTCGACCCCCCTCTACGAGCAGTACTTC. As protein: CASSSTPLYEQYF. The chain has TRBV12-3 or TRBV12-4 and TRBJ2-7, with no clear D. With 4 bases removed from V and 3 bases from J, the gap between germline ends came to 10 bases. The CDR3 totals 13 residues.

The CDR3 protein is CASSYDGDNSPLHF. In DNA form, the CDR3 reads TGTGCCAGCAGTTACGATGGAGATAATTCACCCCTCCACTTT. V and J are TRBV6-2 or TRBV6-3 and TRBJ1-6; D unresolved. Trimming shortened V by 2 bases and J by 5 bases, and 7 bases separated the two germline ends. This CDR3 has 14 amino acids. Germline values: CDR1 MNHEY, CDR2 SVGEGT.

This clonotype was recorded at least ten times. The rearrangement joins TRBV12-3 or TRBV12-4 to TRBJ1-2; a weak D match, TRBD1 (5 bases). The CDR3 runs 13 residues. V was pared by 6 bases and J by 4 bases, with 12 bases between. CDR3 in DNA: TGTGCCAGCAGCCGCAGACAGACCTATGGCTACACCTTC. Its translation: CASSRRQTYGYTF.

This clonotype was seen many times. As DNA, the CDR3 is TGTGCCAGCAGTTCACGGGGGACAACCAGCTACGGCTACACCTTC. This gives the protein CASSSRGTTSYGYTF. V gene TRBV28 combines with J gene TRBJ1-2; D possibly corresponds to TRBD1 (6 bases). Trimming shortened V by 4 bases and J by 8 bases, and 20 bases separated the two germline ends. Germline-derived CDR1 and CDR2 are MDHEN and SYDVKM. The CDR3 is 15 amino acids.

This clonotype has a count of ten or more. This rearrangement joins TRBV7-9 to TRBJ1-1; D gene ambiguous. The V gene lost 8 bases and the J gene lost 0 bases, with 10 bases spanning the gap. CDR3 length: 13 amino acids. Germline V CDR1 and CDR2: SEHNR, FQNEAQ (reference sequence). CDR3 amino acids: CASHLTVNTEAFF. CDR3 nucleotides: TGTGCCAGCCACCTTACAGTGAACACTGAAGCTTTCTTT. The full variable domain, its missing parts supplied by reference TRBV7-9 and TRBJ1-1, is DTGVSQNPRHKITKRGQNVTFRCDPISEHNRLYWYRQTLGQGPEFLTYFQNEAQLEKSRLLSDRFSAERPKGSFSTLEIQRTEQGDSAMYLCASHLTVNTEAFFGQGTRLTVV.

The table lists this clonotype with many counts. The rearrangement links TRBV7-9 to TRBJ1-1; D is undetermined. The germline gives CDR1 SEHNR, CDR2 FQNEAQ (reference sequence). Trimming shortened V by 0 bases and J by 4 bases, and 3 bases separated the two germline ends. CDR3 size: 12 residues. The CDR3 nucleotides are TGTGCCAGCAGCTTAGCGGGCACTGAAGCTTTCTTT. Its protein is CASSLAGTEAFF.

This clonotype has just a few counts. This chain uses TRBV6-1 with TRBJ1-1; no clear D gene. The CDR3 is made up of 14 amino acids. V was pared by 6 bases and J by 1 base, with 12 bases between. Germline lookup yields CDR1 MNHNS and CDR2 SASEGT. The CDR3 sequence: CASSLSVGNTEAFF. CDR3 sequence (DNA): TGTGCCAGCAGCCTCAGTGTGGGGAACACTGAAGCTTTCTTT.

The sample holds many counts of this clonotype. This rearrangement joins TRBV27 to TRBJ1-1; D is perhaps TRBD1 (5 bases). This CDR3 is 14 amino acids long. The V gene lost 4 bases and the J gene lost 2 bases, with 11 bases spanning the gap. The germline V gene encodes CDR1 MNHEY and CDR2 SMNVEV (reference sequence). CDR3 residues: CASSYGTTNTEAFF. In nucleotides, the CDR3 is TGTGCCAGCAGTTACGGGACCACCAACACTGAAGCTTTCTTT.

This clonotype has just a few counts. The chain links TRBV4-1 to TRBJ2-3, with 12 bases fitting TRBD2. The CDR3 is made up of 17 amino acids. J gave up 4 bases and V 4 bases, and 9 bases lay outside the gene matches. The V gene's germline CDR1 is MGHRA and CDR2 YSYEKL. The CDR3 nucleotides read TGCGCCAGCAGCCTAATGCGGACTAGCGGGAATCCAGATACGCAGTATTTT. The encoded protein is CASSLMRTSGNPDTQYF.

This clonotype was observed at least ten times. The chain links TRBV6-1 to TRBJ1-5; unclear D gene. The CDR3 covers 15 residues. Germline V lookup: CDR1 MNHNS, CDR2 SASEGT. V was shortened by 6 bases and J by 3 bases, with 15 bases between the two germline ends. CDR3 in DNA: TGTGCCAGCAGGTGGGGTAAGACAATCAATCAGCCCCAGCATTTT. As protein: CASRWGKTINQPQHF.

This clonotype was counted ten times or more. The chain employs TRBV6-6 and TRBJ1-4, with TRBD1 matching over 8 bases. Germline lookup yields CDR1 MNHNY and CDR2 SVGAGI (reference sequence). There are 15 residues in the CDR3. With V trimmed by 2 bases and J by 6 bases, 5 bases remained unmatched. CDR3 bases: TGTGCCAGCAGTTACGACGGACAGGGAGATGAAAAACTGTTTTTT. It is translated as CASSYDGQGDEKLFF.

This clonotype appeared a few times. J is TRBJ2-2 and V is TRBV20-1; D gene unclear. The germline V gene encodes CDR1 DFQATT and CDR2 SNEGSKA (reference sequence). The CDR3 has 14 amino acids. Trimming took 4 bases from V and 3 from J, leaving 12 bases between them. CDR3 loop: CSATRDSDTGELFF. The CDR3, as DNA: TGCAGTGCTACAAGGGATTCGGACACCGGGGAGCTGTTTTTT.

There are many counts of this clonotype. This sequence joins TRBV21-1 and TRBJ1-1. TRBV21-1 represents a pseudogene. The CDR3 runs to 16 residues. The CDR3 DNA sequence: TGTGCCAGCAGCTCCCGAGGTGCCCAGGGAGACACTGAAGCTTTCTTT. It codes for CASSSRGAQGDTEAFF.

This clonotype showed up many times. As DNA, the CDR3 is TGTGCCAGCAGACCAATCCTTGGACAGGGCCTATCTTTCTACGAGCAGTACTTC. This encodes CASRPILGQGLSFYEQYF. The chain carries TRBV28 and TRBJ2-7, with 8 positions matching TRBD1. Germline-derived CDR1 and CDR2 are MDHEN and SYDVKM. The CDR3 extends over 18 amino acids. The junction had 19 bases not matched to a gene; V was cut back by 6 bases and J by 3 bases.

The chain joins TRBV28 to TRBJ2-1; 9 bases map to TRBD2. The germline V gene has CDR1 MDHEN and CDR2 SYDVKM. Losses at the gene ends were 7 bases for V and 6 bases for J; bases not matched to a gene: 13. The CDR3 loop spans 16 amino acids. CDR3 sequence: CASMEAGGPKVNEQFF. The CDR3 DNA sequence: TGTGCCAGCATGGAAGCGGGGGGACCGAAGGTCAATGAGCAGTTCTTC.

This clonotype appeared a few times. The CDR3 here is CASSLDRGTGELFF. CDR3 nucleotides: TGTGCCAGCAGTCTCGACAGGGGCACCGGGGAGCTGTTTTTT. This chain joins TRBV6-4 and TRBJ2-2; 8 bases fit TRBD1. V lost 5 bases to trimming and J lost 4 bases; unmatched junction nucleotides: 3. CDR3 length: 14 amino acids. CDR1 MRHNA and CDR2 SNTAGT come from the germline V gene.

The sample holds many counts of this clonotype. The chain couples TRBV7-2 to TRBJ2-3; D not certain. The V end lost 4 bases, the J end lost 4 bases, and 12 bases lay between the germline ends. This CDR3 region has 14 residues. CDR1 and CDR2 (germline): SGHTA, FQGNSA. CDR3 DNA: TGTGCCAGCAGCTCAACACGGGTAGCAGATACGCAGTATTTT. Protein product: CASSSTRVADTQYF.

This clonotype occurred a few times. The chain is built from TRBV20-1 and TRBJ2-4; possibly TRBD2 for D (5 bases). Between the trimmed V and J ends, which lost 6 bases and 5 bases, there was a span of 23 bases. This CDR3 contains 16 residues. Looked up from germline, CDR1 is DFQATT and CDR2 is SNEGSKA (reference sequence). The CDR3 is CSATPFERQYENIQYF. In DNA form, the CDR3 reads TGCAGTGCAACCCCCTTTGAGCGGCAATATGAAAACATTCAGTACTTC.

Ten or more counts support this clonotype. V is TRBV6-6 and J is TRBJ2-3; D is unresolved. CDR3 size: 13 residues. Trimming removed 7 bases at V and 2 bases at J, with 10 bases between. In germline, CDR1 is MNHNY, CDR2 SVGAGI (reference sequence). CDR3 coding DNA: TGTGCCAGCAAGCTCTTAGACACAGATACGCAGTATTTT. It translates to CASKLLDTDTQYF.

This clonotype was detected many times. The V and J genes are TRBV7-2 and TRBJ2-1, with a weak D call TRBD2 (5 bases). The CDR3 is made up of 13 amino acids. In germline, CDR1 is SGHTA, CDR2 FQGNSA. Trimming pared 6 bases from V and 2 bases from J, leaving 8 bases between. For the CDR3, the DNA is TGTGCCAGCAGGGACGGGACCTACAATGAGCAGTTCTTC. Translation gives CASRDGTYNEQFF.

This clonotype was seen a few times. The rearrangement links TRBV5-4 to TRBJ2-7, with D possibly matching TRBD2 (6 bases). There are 14 residues in the CDR3. The germline V gene has CDR1 SGHNT and CDR2 YYREEE (reference sequence). V shed 3 bases and J shed 6 bases, with 16 bases lying between them. The CDR3 DNA reads as TGTGCCAGCAGCTGGGGCGGGACTCTGGGCGAGCAGTACTTC. It is translated as CASSWGGTLGEQYF.

In its sample, this clonotype was seen many times. The chain uses TRBV5-1 and TRBJ2-7; D may correspond to TRBD1 or TRBD2 (5 bases each). Deletions cut 0 bases from V and 5 bases from J, with 12 bases between. The CDR3 extends over 14 amino acids. Germline V gene lookup returns CDR1 SGHRS and CDR2 YFSETQ. This CDR3 is CASSLETGPDEQYF. In DNA, the CDR3 is TGCGCCAGCAGCTTGGAGACGGGACCGGACGAGCAGTACTTC.

Only a few counts were recorded for this clonotype. The chain carries TRBV28 and TRBJ1-1, with D possibly TRBD1 on 5 matching bases. With 6 bases removed from V and 4 bases from J, the gap between germline ends came to 12 bases. CDR3 size: 13 residues. Germline V gives CDR1 MDHEN, CDR2 SYDVKM. For the CDR3, the DNA is TGTGCCAGCAGGGGAACGGGGCGCACTGAAGCTTTCTTT. It specifies CASRGTGRTEAFF.

This clonotype was recorded many times. The J gene is TRBJ2-1, the V gene TRBV25-1; D may be TRBD1 or TRBD2 (5 bases each). Germline-derived CDR1 and CDR2 are MGHDK and SYGVNS. The V and J ends lost 2 bases and 6 bases respectively, with 17 bases between them. The CDR3 covers 16 residues. The CDR3 reads CASSETSEMGVNEQFF. The CDR3 DNA reads as TGTGCCAGCAGTGAAACCAGTGAAATGGGGGTCAATGAGCAGTTCTTC. Drawing the rest from reference TRBV25-1 and TRBJ2-1, the complete variable domain is EADIYQTPRYLVIGTGKKITLECSQTMGHDKMYWYQQDPGMELHLIHYSYGVNSTEKGDLSSESTVSRIRTEHFPLTLESARPSHTSQYLCASSETSEMGVNEQFFGPGTRLTVL.

This clonotype occurred many times. The genes are TRBV27 and TRBJ1-1, with D possibly TRBD1 on 6 matching bases. V lost 5 bases and J lost 4, with 11 bases in between. Germline V CDR1 and CDR2: MNHEY, SMNVEV (reference sequence). The CDR3 sequence is 13 residues long. CDR3 region: CASSGQSRTEAFF. CDR3 coding DNA: TGTGCCAGCAGTGGACAGTCACGCACTGAAGCTTTCTTT.

In this sample, this clonotype turned up many times. The J gene is TRBJ2-2, the V gene TRBV27; the D is unclear. This CDR3 is built from 15 residues. Looked up from germline, CDR1 is MNHEY and CDR2 is SMNVEV (reference sequence). Trimming pared 3 bases from V and 1 base from J, leaving 9 bases between. Here the CDR3 reads CASSFQTGNTGELFF. The CDR3 region has the DNA TGTGCCAGCAGTTTCCAGACGGGGAACACCGGGGAGCTGTTTTTT.

Many counts were recorded for this clonotype. V and J are TRBV2 and TRBJ2-2; D not certain. The V end lost 8 bases, the J end lost 3 bases, and 19 bases lay between the germline ends. The CDR3 loop spans 16 amino acids. Germline lookup yields CDR1 SNHLY and CDR2 FYNNEI. The CDR3 nucleotides are TGTGCCAGCCAACTCGACCCCAGTTTTGACACCGGGGAGCTGTTTTTT. This gives the protein CASQLDPSFDTGELFF.

The chain links TRBV27 to TRBJ2-5; D is perhaps TRBD1 (5 bases). V was pared by 6 bases and J by 3 bases, with 11 bases between. There are 13 residues in the CDR3. The germline gives CDR1 MNHEY, CDR2 SMNVEV (reference sequence). The CDR3 spells CASSPLGEETQYF. The CDR3 bases are TGTGCCAGCAGCCCCCTAGGGGAAGAGACCCAGTACTTC.